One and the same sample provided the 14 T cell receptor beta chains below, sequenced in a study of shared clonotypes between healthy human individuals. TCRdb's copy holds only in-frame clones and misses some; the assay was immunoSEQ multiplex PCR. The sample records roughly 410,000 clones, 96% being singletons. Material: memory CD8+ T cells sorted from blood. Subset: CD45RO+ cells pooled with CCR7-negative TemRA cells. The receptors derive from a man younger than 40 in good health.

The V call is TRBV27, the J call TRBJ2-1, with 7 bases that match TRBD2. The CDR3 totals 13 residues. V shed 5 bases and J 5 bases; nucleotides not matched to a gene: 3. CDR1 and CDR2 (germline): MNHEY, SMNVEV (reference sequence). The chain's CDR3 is CASSAGVHNEQFF. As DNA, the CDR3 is TGTGCCAGCAGTGCGGGGGTACACAATGAGCAGTTCTTC.

DNA for the CDR3: TGCGCCAGCAGCTTTAGTACCGGGGAGCTGTTTTTT. This encodes CASSFSTGELFF. V usage is TRBV5-1 and J usage is TRBJ2-2; D unclear. The CDR3 loop spans 12 amino acids. CDR1 and CDR2 (germline): SGHRS, YFSETQ. The V gene lost 2 bases and the J gene lost 5 bases, with 4 bases spanning the gap.

DNA of the CDR3: TGTGCCAGCAGTCGAGACAGGGACGTAAAGACCCAGTACTTC. Encoded protein: CASSRDRDVKTQYF. The chain recombines TRBV28 with TRBJ2-5, with 7 bases aligning to TRBD1. The germline CDR1 and CDR2 sequences are MDHEN and SYDVKM. With V trimmed by 5 bases and J by 6 bases, 9 bases remained unmatched. The length of the CDR3 is 14 residues.

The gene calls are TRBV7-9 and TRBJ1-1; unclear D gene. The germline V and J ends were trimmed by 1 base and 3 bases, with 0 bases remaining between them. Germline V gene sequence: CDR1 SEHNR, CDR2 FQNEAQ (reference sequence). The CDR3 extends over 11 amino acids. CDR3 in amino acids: CASSLDTEAFF. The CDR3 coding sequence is TGTGCCAGCAGCTTAGACACTGAAGCTTTCTTT.

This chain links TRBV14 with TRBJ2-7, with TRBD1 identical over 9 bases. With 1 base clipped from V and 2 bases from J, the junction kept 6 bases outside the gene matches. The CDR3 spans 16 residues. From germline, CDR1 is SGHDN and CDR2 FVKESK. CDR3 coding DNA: TGTGCCAGCAGCCAAGCTGTGTGGACAGGGGCCTACGAGCAGTACTTC. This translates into CASSQAVWTGAYEQYF.

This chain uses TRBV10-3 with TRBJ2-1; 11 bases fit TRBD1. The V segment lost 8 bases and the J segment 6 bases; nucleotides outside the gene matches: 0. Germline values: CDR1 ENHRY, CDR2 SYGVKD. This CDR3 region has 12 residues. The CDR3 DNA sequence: TGTGCCATCGGGACAGGGGGCAATGAGCAGTTCTTC. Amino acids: CAIGTGGNEQFF.

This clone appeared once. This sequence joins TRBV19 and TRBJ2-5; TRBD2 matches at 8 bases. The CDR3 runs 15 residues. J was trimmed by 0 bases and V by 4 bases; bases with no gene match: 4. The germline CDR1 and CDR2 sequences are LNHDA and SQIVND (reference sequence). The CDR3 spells CASSTSGSYQETQYF. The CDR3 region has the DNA TGTGCCAGTAGTACTAGCGGGTCCTACCAAGAGACCCAGTACTTC. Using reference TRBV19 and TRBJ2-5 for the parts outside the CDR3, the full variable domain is DGGITQSPKYLFRKEGQNVTLSCEQNLNHDAMYWYRQDPGQGLRLIYYSQIVNDFQKGDIAEGYSVSREKKESFPLTVTSAQKNPTAFYLCASSTSGSYQETQYFGPGTRLLVL.

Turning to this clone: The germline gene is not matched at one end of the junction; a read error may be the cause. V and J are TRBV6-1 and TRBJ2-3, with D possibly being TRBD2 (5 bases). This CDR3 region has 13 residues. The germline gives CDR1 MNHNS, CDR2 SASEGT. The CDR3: CASRDGVHGTQYF. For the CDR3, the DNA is TGTGCCAGCCGTGACGGGGTCCACGGTACGCAGTATTTT.

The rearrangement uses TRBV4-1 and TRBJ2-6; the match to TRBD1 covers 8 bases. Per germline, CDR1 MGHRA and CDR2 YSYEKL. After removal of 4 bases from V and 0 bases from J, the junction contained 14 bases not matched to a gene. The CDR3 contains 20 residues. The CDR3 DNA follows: TGCGCCAGCAGCCCTACTCAAAGAACAGGGGGGAGCTCTGGGGCCAACGTCCTGACTTTC. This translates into CASSPTQRTGGSSGANVLTF.

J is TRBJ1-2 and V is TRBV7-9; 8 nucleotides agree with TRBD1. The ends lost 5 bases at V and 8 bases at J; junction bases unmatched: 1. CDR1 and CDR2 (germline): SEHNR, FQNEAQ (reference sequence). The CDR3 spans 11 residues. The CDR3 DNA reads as TGTGCCAGCAGCCGGACAGGGGGCTACACCTTC. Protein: CASSRTGGYTF. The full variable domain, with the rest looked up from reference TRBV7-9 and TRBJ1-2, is DTGVSQNPRHKITKRGQNVTFRCDPISEHNRLYWYRQTLGQGPEFLTYFQNEAQLEKSRLLSDRFSAERPKGSFSTLEIQRTEQGDSAMYLCASSRTGGYTFGSGTRLTVV.

CDR3 protein: CASSVVSGPGELFF. CDR3 nucleotide sequence: TGTGCCAGCAGCGTAGTTAGCGGACCCGGGGAGCTGTTTTTT. The V gene is TRBV9, the J gene TRBJ2-2; TRBD2 is a possible D gene (6 bases). The length of the CDR3 is 14 residues. V was cut by 0 bases and J by 6 bases, with 9 bases left in between. Germline values: CDR1 SGDLS, CDR2 YYNGEE. Variable domain in full (rest from reference TRBV9 and TRBJ2-2): DSGVTQTPKHLITATGQRVTLRCSPRSGDLSVYWYQQSLDQGLQFLIQYYNGEERAKGNILERFSAQQFPDLHSELNLSSLELGDSALYFCASSVVSGPGELFFGEGSRLTVL.

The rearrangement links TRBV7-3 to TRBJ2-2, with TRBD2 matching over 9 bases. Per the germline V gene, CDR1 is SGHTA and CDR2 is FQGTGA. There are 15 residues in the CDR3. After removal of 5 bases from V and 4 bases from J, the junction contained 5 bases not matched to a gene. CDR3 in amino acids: CASSRTSDSTGELFF. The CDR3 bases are TGTGCCAGCAGCCGGACTAGCGATAGCACCGGGGAGCTGTTTTTT.

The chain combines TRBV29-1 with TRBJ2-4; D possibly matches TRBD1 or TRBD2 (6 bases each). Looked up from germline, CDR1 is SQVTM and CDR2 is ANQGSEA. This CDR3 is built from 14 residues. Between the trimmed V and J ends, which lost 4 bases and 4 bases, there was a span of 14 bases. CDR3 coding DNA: TGCAGCGTTGTCTATTCGGGGGCAAAAAACATTCAGTACTTC. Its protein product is CSVVYSGAKNIQYF. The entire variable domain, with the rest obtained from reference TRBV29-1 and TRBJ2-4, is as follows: SAVISQKPSRDICQRGTSLTIQCQVDSQVTMMFWYRQQPGQSLTLIATANQGSEATYESGFVIDKFPISRPNLTFSTLTVSNMSPEDSSIYLCSVVYSGAKNIQYFGAGTRLSVL.

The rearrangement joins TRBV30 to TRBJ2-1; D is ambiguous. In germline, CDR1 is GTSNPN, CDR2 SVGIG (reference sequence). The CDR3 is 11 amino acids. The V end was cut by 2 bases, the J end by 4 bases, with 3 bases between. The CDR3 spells CAWSHYNEQFF. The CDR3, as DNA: TGTGCCTGGAGTCATTACAATGAGCAGTTCTTC. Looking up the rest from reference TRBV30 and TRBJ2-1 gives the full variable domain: SQTIHQWPATLVQPVGSPLSLECTVEGTSNPNLYWYRQAAGRGLQLLFYSVGIGQISSEVPQNLSASRPQDRQFILSSKKLLLSDSGFYLCAWSHYNEQFFGPGTRLTVL.